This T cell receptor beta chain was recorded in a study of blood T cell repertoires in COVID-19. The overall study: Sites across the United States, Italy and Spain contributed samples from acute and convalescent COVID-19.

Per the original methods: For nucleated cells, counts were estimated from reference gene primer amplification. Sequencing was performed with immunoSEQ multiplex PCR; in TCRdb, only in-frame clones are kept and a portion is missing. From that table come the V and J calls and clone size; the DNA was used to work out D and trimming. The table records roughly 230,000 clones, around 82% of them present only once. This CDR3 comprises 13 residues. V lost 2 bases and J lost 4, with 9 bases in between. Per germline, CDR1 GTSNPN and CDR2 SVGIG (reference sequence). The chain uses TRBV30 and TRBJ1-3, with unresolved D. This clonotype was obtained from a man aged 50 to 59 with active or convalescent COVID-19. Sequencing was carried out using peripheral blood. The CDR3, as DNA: TGTGCCTGGAGTACGCTATTGGGAAACACCATATATTTT. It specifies CAWSTLLGNTIYF. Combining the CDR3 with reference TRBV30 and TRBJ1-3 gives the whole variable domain SQTIHQWPATLVQPVGSPLSLECTVEGTSNPNLYWYRQAAGRGLQLLFYSVGIGQISSEVPQNLSASRPQDRQFILSSKKLLLSDSGFYLCAWSTLLGNTIYFGEGSWLTVV.